Listed below are T cell receptor delta chains from one sample, sequenced in a study of γδ T cells in repeated Plasmodium falciparum infection. TCRdb re-called the multiplex PCR reads through CATT. The sample shows tens of thousands of delta-chain clones, more than 0.85% of them seen only once. What was sequenced was gamma-delta T cells from blood. The receptors stem from a pool of human donors (malaria-infected and uninfected, not separated). CDR3s include the opening cysteine and the closing phenylalanine or tryptophan. Each record gives: D gene, clone size, J gene, V gene, CDR3 protein, CDR3 DNA. A D gene is named only where the DNA matches it firmly. The size entry is marked missing in some rows and otherwise reads once, few, many or a size class.

NA,many,TRDJ1,TRDV2,CACDTILGTDKLIF,TGTGCCTGTGACACGATTCTGGGCACCGATAAACTCATCTTT
NA,many,TRDJ4,TRDV1,CALGEPPSGSQSRPLIF,TGTGCTCTTGGGGAACCCCCGTCCGGGTCTCAATCCAGACCCCTGATCTTT
TRDD3,many,TRDJ1,TRDV1,CALGEPKGLGDTVADKLIF,TGTGCTCTTGGGGAACCGAAAGGACTGGGGGATACCGTGGCCGATAAACTCATCTTT
TRDD3,many,TRDJ1,TRDV1,CALGLRGGYPQADKLIF,TGTGCTCTTGGGCTGCGGGGGGGATACCCTCAGGCAGATAAACTCATCTTT
TRDD3,many,TRDJ1,TRDV1,CALGPTLRRTGGFYTDKLIF,TGTGCTCTTGGGCCGACCCTCCGTCGTACTGGGGGCTTCTACACCGATAAACTCATCTTT
TRDD3,many,TRDJ3,TRDV2,CACDTGDTLNWDTRQMFF,TGTGCCTGTGACACCGGGGATACGCTCAACTGGGACACCCGACAGATGTTTTTC
TRDD3,many,TRDJ1,TRDV1,CALGESPLGDIGKLIF,TGTGCTCTTGGGGAAAGTCCCTTGGGGGATATAGGGAAACTCATCTTT
NA,many,TRDJ1,TRDV1,CALGEPRAKLIF,TGTGCTCTTGGAGAACCCCGGGCCAAACTCATCTTT
TRDD2,many,TRDJ1,TRDV1,CALGESPHFLQDAYADTDKLIF,TGTGCTCTTGGGGAATCTCCCCACTTCCTACAAGATGCGTACGCAGACACCGATAAACTCATCTTT
TRDD3,many,TRDJ3,TRDV2,CACDTVLGDTPSRDTRQMFF,TGTGCCTGTGACACCGTACTGGGGGATACGCCCTCCCGGGACACCCGACAGATGTTTTTC
TRDD2,many,TRDJ1,TRDV1,CALGELAFLLDSPRHDKLIF,TGTGCTCTTGGGGAACTAGCCTTCCTTTTAGACTCGCCGAGACACGATAAACTCATCTTT
NA,many,TRDJ1,TRDV1,CALGEGHASSDKLIF,TGTGCCCTTGGGGAAGGTCACGCCAGCTCCGATAAACTCATCTTT
NA,many,TRDJ1,TRDV1,CALGVYKPVGSDTRKLIF,TGTGCTCTTGGGGTCTATAAACCGGTAGGTAGTGATACGCGTAAACTCATCTTT
TRDD3,many,TRDJ1,TRDV1,CALGDTHGRNYWGIPPSLYTDKLIF,TGTGCTCTTGGGGATACCCACGGGAGGAACTACTGGGGGATACCCCCATCCTTGTACACCGATAAACTCATCTTT
NA,NA,TRDJ1,TRDV2,CACDTVLHQQVPVRKLIF,TGTGCCTGTGACACCGTCCTACATCAGCAGGTGCCAGTTCGGAAACTCATCTTT
TRDD3,many,TRDJ1,TRDV1,CALGRRVPTHLASGGYKFSYTDKLIF,TGTGCTCTTGGGAGGCGCGTTCCTACCCACCTCGCATCTGGGGGATACAAGTTTTCGTACACCGATAAACTCATCTTT
NA,many,TRDJ1,TRDV1,CALGDYPIPVTGLYTDKLIF,TGTGCTCTTGGGGACTACCCAATTCCCGTCACTGGTCTTTACACCGATAAACTCATCTTT
TRDD3,many,TRDJ1,TRDV1,CALGEDGSTGGCALKLIF,TGTGCTCTTGGGGAAGACGGGAGTACTGGGGGATGCGCCCTAAAACTCATCTTT
TRDD3,many,TRDJ1,TRDV1,CALGELEPLGCDILGIPRRYTDKLIF,TGTGCTCTTGGGGAACTTGAACCCCTGGGGTGTGATATACTGGGGATACCACGGCGGTACACCGATAAACTCATCTTT
TRDD3,many,TRDJ1,TRDV1,CALGEQAGGFTDKLIF,TGTGCTCTTGGGGAGCAAGCTGGGGGATTCACCGATAAACTCATCTTT
TRDD3,medium-sized,TRDJ1,TRDV2,CACDTRAGGCDDKLIF,TGTGCCTGTGACACTCGGGCAGGGGGATGCGACGATAAACTCATCTTT
NA,many,TRDJ1,TRDV1,CALASLDKLIF,TGTGCTCTTGCTAGTCTCGATAAACTCATCTTT
NA,medium-sized,TRDJ2,TRDV1,CALGGSGSIAQLFF,TGTGCTCTTGGGGGCTCCGGATCGATAGCACAACTCTTCTTT
TRDD3,many,TRDJ1,TRDV2,CACDRNTPTGVPITDKLIF,TGTGCCTGTGACAGAAACACACCTACTGGGGTACCTATCACCGATAAACTCATCTTT